These 25 T cell receptor beta chains came from one sample sequenced in a study of cytomegalovirus exposure and HLA in healthy donors. Both 60 Vbeta primers and 13 Jbeta primers went into the PCR. Sequencing was performed with immunoSEQ multiplex PCR; in TCRdb, only in-frame clones are kept and a portion is missing. The sample records roughly 130,000 clones, about 80% being singletons. Material for sequencing was PBMCs. The receptors come from a man aged 35 to 55 in good health and CMV-seronegative.

V is TRBV27 and J is TRBJ2-3; TRBD1 matches 7 bases. Germline loops: CDR1 MNHEY, CDR2 SMNVEV (reference sequence). V dropped 2 bases and J dropped 5; count of bases not matched to a gene: 10. The CDR3 is 16 amino acids. Written as DNA, the CDR3 is TGTGCCAGCAGTTTAACAGGGGTACGAGCAGTAGATACGCAGTATTTT. Its protein product is CASSLTGVRAVDTQYF.

The CDR3 reads CASSQEHLPGAGSYNEQFF. CDR3 nucleotide sequence: TGCGCCAGCAGCCAAGAACACCTCCCTGGGGCGGGATCCTACAATGAGCAGTTCTTC. This rearrangement joins TRBV4-1 to TRBJ2-1, with a tentative D call TRBD2 (6 bases). Trimming left V 0 bases short and J 1 base short, with 19 bases between. The CDR3 spans 19 residues. Germline V lookup: CDR1 MGHRA, CDR2 YSYEKL.

This sequence joins TRBV14 and TRBJ1-1, with D unresolved. The CDR3 length is 13 residues. Germline V gene sequence: CDR1 SGHDN, CDR2 FVKESK. V lost 4 bases and J lost 2, with 8 bases in between. In nucleotides, the CDR3 is TGTGCCAGCAGCCCGACGGGTAACACTGAAGCTTTCTTT. Translated, it gives CASSPTGNTEAFF.

This chain connects TRBV7-2 to TRBJ2-3, with 8 bases matching TRBD2. The CDR3 is 16 residues long. In germline, CDR1 is SGHTA, CDR2 FQGNSA. V was clipped by 3 bases and J by 0 bases; unmatched bases: 5. The CDR3 is CASSFLAGTSTDTQYF. The CDR3 DNA sequence: TGTGCCAGCAGCTTCTTAGCGGGAACTAGCACAGATACGCAGTATTTT.

J is TRBJ1-5 and V is TRBV28; no definite D call. The CDR3 covers 11 residues. V was cut by 5 bases and J by 15 bases, with 14 bases left in between. CDR1 and CDR2 from the germline V gene are MDHEN and SYDVKM. CDR3 protein: CASSPDRTRHF. CDR3 sequence (DNA): TGTGCCAGCAGTCCCGATAGGACTAGGCATTTT. Using reference TRBV28 and TRBJ1-5 for the parts outside the CDR3, the full variable domain is DVKVTQSSRYLVKRTGEKVFLECVQDMDHENMFWYRQDPGLGLRLIYFSYDVKMKEKGDIPEGYSVSREKKERFSLILESASTNQTSMYLCASSPDRTRHFGDGTRLSIL.

The rearrangement links TRBV19 to TRBJ2-5; 12 positions match TRBD1. The tail of the sequence fits TRBJ2-7 better, so the J call may be wrong. The CDR3 contains 16 residues. CDR1 is LNHDA and CDR2 is SQIVND in the germline V gene (reference sequence). DNA of the CDR3: TGTGCCAGTAGTACCGGGACAGGGGGCGTTTCCTACGAGCAGTACTTC. Encoded protein: CASSTGTGGVSYEQYF.

V usage is TRBV4-2 and J usage is TRBJ2-3; tentative D call: TRBD2 (6 bases). Trimming cost V 11 bases and J 0 bases, with 12 bases left between them. This CDR3 spans 13 amino acids. Germline lookup yields CDR1 LGHNA and CDR2 YNFKEQ. Here the CDR3 DNA reads TGTGCCTCCAGAGGAGGGAGCACAGATACGCAGTATTTT. Amino acids: CASRGGSTDTQYF.

V is TRBV4-2 and J is TRBJ1-4, with D unclear. V gave up 6 bases and J gave up 5 bases, with 19 bases separating them. The CDR3 is 16 amino acids. Germline loops: CDR1 LGHNA, CDR2 YNFKEQ. For the CDR3, the DNA is TGTGCCAGCAGTCCGTTCGGTCAGGATGGAAATGAAAAACTGTTTTTT. Amino acids: CASSPFGQDGNEKLFF.

The V and J genes are TRBV12-5 and TRBJ2-2; 7 bases agree with TRBD2. The CDR3 contains 15 residues. The junction had 7 bases not matched to a gene; V was cut back by 6 bases and J by 3 bases. Germline CDR1 and CDR2: LGHNT and FRNRAP. CDR3: CASGPYGGYTGELFF. CDR3 in DNA: TGTGCTAGTGGCCCCTACGGGGGGTACACCGGGGAGCTGTTTTTT.

This clone was found a few times. The V call is TRBV7-2, the J call TRBJ2-7; 9 bases are a match to TRBD2. This CDR3 has 15 amino acids. J was trimmed by 6 bases and V by 2 bases; bases with no gene match: 8. Germline CDR1 and CDR2: SGHTA and FQGNSA. The CDR3 sequence: CASSLLAGAPSEQYF. The CDR3 DNA reads as TGTGCCAGCAGCTTATTAGCGGGGGCCCCGAGCGAGCAGTACTTC. Looking up the rest from reference TRBV7-2 and TRBJ2-7 gives the full variable domain: GAGVSQSPSNKVTEKGKDVELRCDPISGHTALYWYRQSLGQGLEFLIYFQGNSAPDKSGLPSDRFSAERTGGSVSTLTIQRTQQEDSAVYLCASSLLAGAPSEQYFGPGTRLTVT.

V is TRBV5-5 and J is TRBJ2-7, with D possibly matching TRBD2 (6 bases). Trimming pared 4 bases from V and 0 bases from J, leaving 17 bases between. This CDR3 comprises 16 residues. The germline V gene has CDR1 SGHKS and CDR2 YYEKEE (reference sequence). This CDR3 reads CASSRHLRDFSYEQYF. CDR3 coding DNA: TGTGCCAGCAGCCGACACCTCCGGGACTTCTCCTACGAGCAGTACTTC.

This rearrangement joins TRBV11-2 to TRBJ2-7; no clear D gene. The V and J ends lost 1 base and 6 bases respectively, with 4 bases between them. This CDR3 contains 11 residues. The germline V gene encodes CDR1 SGHAT and CDR2 FQNNGV. The CDR3 bases are TGTGCCAGCAGCTTAGCCCTCGAGCAGTACTTC. Its protein product is CASSLALEQYF.

V gene TRBV9 combines with J gene TRBJ2-1; possible D gene TRBD2, 5 bases. The CDR3 spans 15 residues. The V end was cut by 3 bases, the J end by 0 bases, with 10 bases between. Germline V CDR1 and CDR2: SGDLS, YYNGEE. CDR3 DNA: TGTGCCAGCAGCGCCGGACTGCTCTCCTACAATGAGCAGTTCTTC. Translating gives CASSAGLLSYNEQFF.

This clone was seen once. V and J are TRBV28 and TRBJ2-7; TRBD2 aligns across 9 bases. Germline trimming cut 7 bases from V and 5 bases from J; bases unmatched to any gene: 9. Germline V gives CDR1 MDHEN, CDR2 SYDVKM. The CDR3 extends over 14 amino acids. CDR3 DNA: TGTGCCAGCACCCCTGCGGGAGGGCCGGACGAGCAGTACTTC. This translates into CASTPAGGPDEQYF.

This clone was seen only once. The V gene is TRBV5-1, the J gene TRBJ2-7; 10 positions agree with TRBD1. Germline V gene sequence: CDR1 SGHRS, CDR2 YFSETQ. CDR3 size: 14 residues. The junction had 1 base not matched to a gene; V was cut back by 2 bases and J by 2 bases. Here the CDR3 reads CASSLGQGAYEQYF. The CDR3 DNA is TGCGCCAGCAGCTTAGGACAGGGGGCCTACGAGCAGTACTTC. Looking up the rest from reference TRBV5-1 and TRBJ2-7 gives the full variable domain: KAGVTQTPRYLIKTRGQQVTLSCSPISGHRSVSWYQQTPGQGLQFLFEYFSETQRNKGNFPGRFSGRQFSNSRSEMNVSTLELGDSALYLCASSLGQGAYEQYFGPGTRLTVT.

This clone was counted between two and nine times. V is TRBV6-6 and J is TRBJ2-3; 8 bases fit TRBD2. Germline V gene lookup returns CDR1 MNHNY and CDR2 SVGAGI (reference sequence). J was trimmed by 0 bases and V by 6 bases; bases with no gene match: 5. The CDR3 runs to 15 residues. This CDR3 reads CASRTRGGSTDTQYF. The CDR3 bases are TGTGCCAGCAGGACACGGGGGGGCAGCACAGATACGCAGTATTTT.

CDR3 amino acids: CASSQDFEGWNTEAFF. DNA of the CDR3: TGTGCCAGCAGCCAAGATTTTGAGGGTTGGAACACTGAAGCTTTCTTT. V is TRBV14 and J is TRBJ1-1; no clear D. This CDR3 comprises 16 residues. V was shortened by 0 bases and J by 1 base, with 12 bases between the two germline ends. Germline CDR1 reads SGHDN; CDR2 reads FVKESK.

This clone was observed a few times. The chain links TRBV10-3 to TRBJ2-3; a weak D match, TRBD2 (6 bases). V lost 5 bases and J lost 1, with 19 bases in between. From germline, CDR1 is ENHRY and CDR2 SYGVKD. The CDR3 is 17 residues long. The CDR3 coding sequence is TGTGCCATCAGTCCTTTGGTAACGGGAGAGGGCACAGATACGCAGTATTTT. Translated: CAISPLVTGEGTDTQYF.

This rearrangement joins TRBV6-1 to TRBJ2-7; TRBD2 matches at 11 bases. Germline V lookup: CDR1 MNHNS, CDR2 SASEGT. The CDR3 is made up of 15 amino acids. Unmatched junction bases numbered 2, after V lost 4 bases and J lost 0 bases. The CDR3 here is CASSGTSGSSYEQYF. The CDR3 coding sequence is TGTGCCAGCAGTGGTACTAGCGGGAGCTCCTACGAGCAGTACTTC.

Comments on this clone: This sample also contains other DNA sequences that code for the same CDR3. V is TRBV5-1 and J is TRBJ2-3, with TRBD2 matching 13 bases. This CDR3 spans 16 amino acids. Unmatched junction bases numbered 2, after V lost 3 bases and J lost 1 base. Per the germline V gene, CDR1 is SGHRS and CDR2 is YFSETQ. This CDR3 reads CASSWGTSGGTDTQYF. The CDR3 coding sequence is TGCGCCAGCAGCTGGGGGACTAGCGGGGGCACAGATACGCAGTATTTT.

This clone came up once. The V gene is TRBV9, the J gene TRBJ1-1, with 11 bases lining up with TRBD1. The CDR3 extends over 15 amino acids. In germline, CDR1 is SGDLS, CDR2 YYNGEE. Trimming removed 0 bases from V and 8 bases from J; junction bases left unmatched: 6. The CDR3 nucleotides are TGTGCCAGCAGCGTAGTAGGGACAGGGGGAGCCGAAGCTTTCTTT. This gives the protein CASSVVGTGGAEAFF.

The gene calls are TRBV19 and TRBJ2-3, with D tentatively TRBD1 (5 bases). V shed 3 bases and J shed 2 bases, with 12 bases lying between them. The CDR3 is made up of 15 amino acids. Germline V gives CDR1 LNHDA, CDR2 SQIVND (reference sequence). The CDR3 coding sequence is TGTGCCAGTAGTATCCTATCGACAGACACAGATACGCAGTATTTT. Encoded protein: CASSILSTDTDTQYF. The full variable domain, completed using reference TRBV19 and TRBJ2-3, is DGGITQSPKYLFRKEGQNVTLSCEQNLNHDAMYWYRQDPGQGLRLIYYSQIVNDFQKGDIAEGYSVSREKKESFPLTVTSAQKNPTAFYLCASSILSTDTDTQYFGPGTRLTVL.

V is TRBV11-2 and J is TRBJ2-5, with 8 positions matching TRBD2. In germline, CDR1 is SGHAT, CDR2 FQNNGV. The CDR3 contains 15 residues. J lost 7 bases, V lost 1 base, and 8 bases had no gene match. The CDR3: CASSLAGGAVGTQYF. DNA of the CDR3: TGTGCCAGCAGCTTAGCCGGGGGGGCAGTGGGGACCCAGTACTTC.

This clone appeared a single time. The chain links TRBV5-1 to TRBJ1-6; a weak D match, TRBD1 (5 bases). CDR3 length: 16 amino acids. V was cut by 0 bases and J by 8 bases, with 15 bases left in between. Germline V gives CDR1 SGHRS, CDR2 YFSETQ. The CDR3 DNA reads as TGCGCCAGCAGCTTGGGTAGGAGACAGCGTGATTCACCCCTCCACTTT. Translated, it gives CASSLGRRQRDSPLHF.

The chain combines TRBV6-5 with TRBJ2-5, with D tentatively TRBD2 (5 bases). CDR1 and CDR2 (germline): MNHEY, SVGAGI. Trimming took 6 bases from V and 2 from J, leaving 16 bases between them. The CDR3 has 15 residues. The chain's CDR3 is CASRLVSGLQETQYF. The CDR3 bases are TGTGCCAGCAGATTAGTAAGCGGCCTACAAGAGACCCAGTACTTC.